Listed below are T cell receptor beta chains from one sample, sequenced in a study of CD8 T cells in Susac syndrome. TCRdb passed the immunoSEQ multiplex PCR reads through MiXCR, listing each CDR3 protein once. The repertoire holds approximately 110,000 distinct CDR3 sequences, with about 94% as singletons. The sample comprised CD4+ T cells from PBMCs. The receptors stem from a human donor in good health. Each CDR3 is given with its conserved first and last residue. D genes are given only for firm matches. Size values are once, few and many counts, or a class for expanded clones, and some rows have none.

V gene: TRBV2
clone size: NA
J gene: TRBJ1-1
D gene: TRBD1
CDR3 protein: CASRADRGLNTEAFF
CDR3 DNA: TGTGCCAGCAGGGCGGACAGGGGTCTTAACACTGAAGCTTTCTTT

V gene: TRBV12-5
clone size: NA
J gene: TRBJ1-3
D gene: NA
CDR3 protein: CASGLGASGNTIYF
CDR3 DNA: TGTGCTAGTGGTCTCGGCGCCTCTGGAAACACCATATATTTT

V gene: TRBV7-9
clone size: NA
J gene: TRBJ2-7
D gene: TRBD1
CDR3 protein: CASSFGGQTGSLHEQYF
CDR3 DNA: TGTGCCAGCAGCTTTGGTGGTCAGACAGGGTCCCTCCACGAGCAGTACTTC

V gene: TRBV5-5
clone size: NA
J gene: TRBJ1-2
D gene: NA
CDR3 protein: CASSQRTEYGYTF
CDR3 DNA: TGTGCCAGCAGCCAACGGACAGAATATGGCTACACCTTC

V gene: TRBV30
clone size: NA
J gene: TRBJ1-3
D gene: NA
CDR3 protein: CAWSVASGNTIYF
CDR3 DNA: TGTGCCTGGAGTGTAGCCTCTGGAAACACCATATATTTT

V gene: TRBV19
clone size: once
J gene: TRBJ2-4
D gene: NA
CDR3 protein: CASSISRGGVNIQYF
CDR3 DNA: TGTGCCAGTAGTATTTCCAGGGGCGGTGTGAACATTCAGTACTTC

V gene: TRBV7-2
clone size: NA
J gene: TRBJ1-5
D gene: NA
CDR3 protein: CASSLVSPGQPQHF
CDR3 DNA: TGTGCCAGCAGCTTAGTGTCCCCTGGTCAGCCCCAGCATTTT

V gene: TRBV7-2
clone size: NA
J gene: TRBJ2-3
D gene: TRBD2
CDR3 protein: CASSLTPIIAGGSTDTQYF
CDR3 DNA: TGTGCCAGCAGCTTAACCCCAATCATAGCGGGAGGTTCCACAGATACGCAGTATTTT

V gene: TRBV30
clone size: once
J gene: TRBJ1-5
D gene: NA
CDR3 protein: CAWSGPGNQPQHF
CDR3 DNA: TGTGCCTGGAGCGGACCCGGGAATCAGCCCCAGCATTTT

V gene: TRBV27
clone size: NA
J gene: TRBJ1-5
D gene: NA
CDR3 protein: CASSPTAISRNQPQHF
CDR3 DNA: TGTGCCAGCAGTCCAACGGCCATTTCTAGGAATCAGCCCCAGCATTTT

V gene: TRBV20-1
clone size: NA
J gene: TRBJ2-7
D gene: TRBD1
CDR3 protein: CSATDRGREQYF
CDR3 DNA: TGCAGTGCTACGGACAGGGGGCGCGAGCAGTACTTC

V gene: TRBV7-2
clone size: NA
J gene: TRBJ2-1
D gene: NA
CDR3 protein: CASIGGGVGWNEQFF
CDR3 DNA: TGTGCCAGCATAGGGGGGGGAGTGGGATGGAATGAGCAGTTCTTC

V gene: TRBV5-1
clone size: NA
J gene: TRBJ1-1
D gene: TRBD1
CDR3 protein: CASSAGQGSNTEAFF
CDR3 DNA: TGCGCCAGCAGCGCCGGACAGGGTTCGAACACTGAAGCTTTCTTT

V gene: TRBV11-2
clone size: NA
J gene: TRBJ2-7
D gene: NA
CDR3 protein: CASSSVYEQYF
CDR3 DNA: TGTGCCAGCAGCTCCGTCTACGAGCAGTACTTC

V gene: TRBV20-1
clone size: NA
J gene: TRBJ2-7
D gene: TRBD2
CDR3 protein: CSASGGGRALDEQYF
CDR3 DNA: TGCAGTGCTAGTGGGGGCGGGAGGGCCCTCGACGAGCAGTACTTC

V gene: TRBV2
clone size: NA
J gene: TRBJ1-5
D gene: NA
CDR3 protein: CASSVTVGNQPQHF
CDR3 DNA: TGTGCCAGCAGTGTCACAGTAGGCAATCAGCCCCAGCATTTT

V gene: TRBV9
clone size: NA
J gene: TRBJ1-1
D gene: NA
CDR3 protein: CASSHRFNTEAFF
CDR3 DNA: TGTGCCAGCAGTCACAGGTTCAACACTGAAGCTTTCTTT

V gene: TRBV2
clone size: NA
J gene: TRBJ1-1
D gene: NA
CDR3 protein: CASRVDQNTEAFF
CDR3 DNA: TGTGCCAGCAGGGTAGACCAGAACACTGAAGCTTTCTTT

V gene: TRBV18
clone size: once
J gene: TRBJ2-1
D gene: TRBD2
CDR3 protein: CASSSSGTSNEQFF
CDR3 DNA: TGTGCCAGCTCATCCTCCGGGACTAGTAATGAGCAGTTCTTC

V gene: TRBV6-2/TRBV6-3
clone size: NA
J gene: TRBJ1-1
D gene: TRBD1
CDR3 protein: CASRDRLNTEAFF
CDR3 DNA: TGTGCCAGCCGGGACAGATTGAACACTGAAGCTTTCTTT